This T cell receptor beta chain came from a study of OX40 agonist ivuxolimab in advanced cancers. Study-wide background: A diagnosis of hepatocellular carcinoma, melanoma, renal cell or head and neck cancer was present in dose-escalation patients. Partial responses were achieved by three patients, one with hepatocellular carcinoma and two with cutaneous melanoma. Study results and limitations: Low normalized T-cell clonal expansion was additionally recorded for some nonresponders.

Blood got drawn at baseline, again on cycle 4 day 1, and then on cycle 7 day 1. TCRdb's copy holds only in-frame clones and misses some; the assay was immunoSEQ multiplex PCR. The repertoire holds fewer than 80,000 clones, with approximately 86% as singletons. J was trimmed by 1 base and V by 7 bases; bases with no gene match: 16. The CDR3 totals 18 residues. Germline lookup yields CDR1 LNHDA and CDR2 SQIVND (reference sequence). This clone was observed a single time. Its target is not known. The chain couples TRBV19 to TRBJ1-1; 9 bases fit TRBD1. The source is an adult with an advanced solid tumor such as melanoma, head and neck, liver or kidney cancer. The sample consisted of CD4+ or CD8+ T cells sorted from blood, taken in a trial of the OX40 agonist ivuxolimab. Written as DNA, the CDR3 is TGTGCCAGTACCGGAGCGACGGGACAGGGAAGGGGGAACACTGAAGCTTTCTTT. Translating gives CASTGATGQGRGNTEAFF.